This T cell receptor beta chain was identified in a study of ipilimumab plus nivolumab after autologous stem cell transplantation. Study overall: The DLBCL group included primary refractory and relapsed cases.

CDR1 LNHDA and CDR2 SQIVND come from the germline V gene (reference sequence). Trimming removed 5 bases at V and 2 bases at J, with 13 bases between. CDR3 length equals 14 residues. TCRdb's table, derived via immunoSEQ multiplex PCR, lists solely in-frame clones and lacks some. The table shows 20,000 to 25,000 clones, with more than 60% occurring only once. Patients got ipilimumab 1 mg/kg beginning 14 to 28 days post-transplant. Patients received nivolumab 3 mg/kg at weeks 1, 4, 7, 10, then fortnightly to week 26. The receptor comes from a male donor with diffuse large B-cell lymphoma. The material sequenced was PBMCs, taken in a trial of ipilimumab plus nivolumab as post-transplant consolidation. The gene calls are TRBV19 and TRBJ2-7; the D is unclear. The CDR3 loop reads CASSLRTRPYEQYF. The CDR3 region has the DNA TGTGCCAGTAGTCTGAGGACGCGCCCCTACGAGCAGTACTTC.